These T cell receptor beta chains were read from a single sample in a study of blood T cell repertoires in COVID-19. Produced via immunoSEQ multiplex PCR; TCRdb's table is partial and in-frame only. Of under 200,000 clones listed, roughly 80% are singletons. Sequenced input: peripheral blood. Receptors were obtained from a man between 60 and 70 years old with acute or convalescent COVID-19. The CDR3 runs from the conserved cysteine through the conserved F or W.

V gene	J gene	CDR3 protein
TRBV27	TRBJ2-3	CASTKFAKLRVPSTDTQYF
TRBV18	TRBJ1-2	CASSPGQGAWGYTF
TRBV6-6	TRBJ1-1	CASSYSSPGEAFF
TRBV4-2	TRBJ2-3	CASSQDPSGSTDTQYF
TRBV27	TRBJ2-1	CASSFNNEQFF
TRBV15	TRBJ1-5	CATGTGTGEVGNQPQHF
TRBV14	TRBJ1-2	CASGPGLDRGYTF
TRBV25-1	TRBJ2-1	CASSGGLAEQFF
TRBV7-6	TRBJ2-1	CASSLVVSGGVGEQFF
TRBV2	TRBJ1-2	CASLGQGGWYGYTF
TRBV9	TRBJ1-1	CASSQQGAGSTEAFF
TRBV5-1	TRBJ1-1	CASSLGPVIRTMNTEAFF
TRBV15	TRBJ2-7	CATSLTSGSYEQYF
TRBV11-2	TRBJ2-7	CASSYGQDLSYEQYF
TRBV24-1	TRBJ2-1	CATSPNSELGHEQFF
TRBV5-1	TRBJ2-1	CASSLWASGGNEQFF
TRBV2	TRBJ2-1	CASSEGGGEYNEQFF
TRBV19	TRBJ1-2	CASSMTGGNNYGYTF
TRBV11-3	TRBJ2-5	CASSLTDRQETQYF
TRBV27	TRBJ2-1	CASGRTYNEQFF